The 7 T cell receptor beta chains below all came from one sample that was sequenced in a study of shared clonotypes between healthy human individuals (dated by TCRdb to 2020 to 2021). The method behind the library was the immunoSEQ multiplex PCR assay. TCRdb took over this immuneACCESS table, retaining in-frame rearrangements with V and J assigned. Such tables are incomplete; in checked studies, under half of the missing clones stem from an unresolved V gene, and the remainder is unexplained. Counted in this sample were about 2.4 million clones; approximately 93% of them appeared once. The ten largest account for 0.36% of the sample. Sample: naive CD4+ T cells from PBMCs. The cell subset or site label of this sample denotes: CD45RA+ positively selected. The receptor source for this set is a man between 18 and 29 years old in good health. Some clones in this sample may be carry-over from other donors' samples.

As for this clone: This specimen includes other DNA sequences encoding the same CDR3. This chain uses TRBV5-1 with TRBJ1-2, with D unresolved. The CDR3 covers 13 residues. Trimming pared 2 bases from V and 4 bases from J, leaving 9 bases between. From germline, CDR1 is SGHRS and CDR2 YFSETQ. In DNA, the CDR3 is TGCGCCAGCAGCTTCGACGGCCCCTATGGCTACACCTTC. Protein: CASSFDGPYGYTF.

The chain is built from TRBV9 and TRBJ2-7, with TRBD1 identical over 7 bases. This CDR3 contains 16 residues. V trimming: 0 bases; J trimming: 0 bases; junction bases outside the gene matches: 6. Germline V lookup: CDR1 SGDLS, CDR2 YYNGEE. The CDR3 DNA reads TGTGCCAGCAGCGTAGGTATCGGGACAGACTCCTACGAGCAGTACTTC. It specifies CASSVGIGTDSYEQYF.

This clone was recorded once. This chain joins TRBV28 and TRBJ1-2, with D hard to call. The CDR3 is made up of 18 amino acids. Germline V gene data show CDR1 as MDHEN and CDR2 as SYDVKM. The V end lost 10 bases, the J end lost 10 bases, and 37 bases lay between the germline ends. CDR3: CATLIFGDRSGPYDDYTF. The CDR3 nucleotides are TGTGCCACTTTAATTTTTGGTGATAGAAGTGGACCCTACGACGACTACACCTTC.

The chain has TRBV10-3 and TRBJ2-3; 14 bases fit TRBD2. The CDR3 consists of 21 residues. V dropped 1 base and J dropped 6; count of bases not matched to a gene: 18. CDR1 and CDR2 from the germline V gene are ENHRY and SYGVKD. DNA for the CDR3: TGTGCCATCAGTGAGTTCCGCCGACTAGCGGGAGGGGCCGTGAGTCTCGATACGCAGTATTTT. Translated, it gives CAISEFRRLAGGAVSLDTQYF.

The chain employs TRBV5-3 and TRBJ2-7; D ambiguous. TRBV5-3 falls under the ORF class, with uncertain function. V lost 1 base, J lost 3 bases, and 11 bases lay in between. The CDR3 covers 14 residues. This chain's CDR3 is CARSLKASVYEQYF. DNA of the CDR3: TGTGCCAGAAGCTTGAAGGCTTCGGTCTACGAGCAGTACTTC.

The chain combines TRBV29-1 with TRBJ2-1; D is unclear. Trimming left V 2 bases short and J 2 bases short, with 16 bases between. In germline, CDR1 is SQVTM, CDR2 ANQGSEA. The CDR3 loop spans 16 amino acids. The CDR3 reads CSVEPRSRRTYNEQFF. The CDR3 nucleotides are TGCAGCGTTGAACCAAGGTCACGAAGGACCTACAATGAGCAGTTCTTC.

The J gene is TRBJ2-5, the V gene TRBV6-4, with TRBD1 as a possible D gene (5 bases). CDR1 is MRHNA, CDR2 SNTAGT, per germline. The CDR3 totals 13 residues. Deletions cut 2 bases from V and 5 bases from J, with 9 bases between. The CDR3 DNA follows: TGTGCCAGCAGTGACCAGGGTACGGAGACCCAGTACTTC. This codes for CASSDQGTETQYF.